These T cell receptor beta chains were read from a single sample in a study of T cells expressing NK-cell markers. TCRdb re-called the 5' RACE reads, yielding one record per CDR3 amino acid sequence without DNA. The sample's table shows approximately 440,000 distinct CDR3 sequences. Input material: blood T cells: a sorted CD56 or NKG2C T cell subset, CD4+ or CD8+ T cells, or bulk PBMC T cells (not recorded which). The receptor source for this set is a woman aged 50 to 60 in good health. Both conserved end residues are part of each CDR3. Fields, in order: V gene, J gene, CDR3 protein.

v_gene: TRBV5-1
j_gene: TRBJ1-2
CDR3aa: CASSKEVYGYTF

v_gene: TRBV6-1
j_gene: TRBJ2-7
CDR3aa: CASSPLAGGPDEQYF

v_gene: TRBV3-1
j_gene: TRBJ2-5
CDR3aa: CASSPLKGQGTETQYF

v_gene: TRBV11-2
j_gene: TRBJ2-2
CDR3aa: CASSLLGRDREGLSHTGELFF

v_gene: TRBV5-4
j_gene: TRBJ1-6
CDR3aa: CASSPAKGAYNSPLHF

v_gene: TRBV11-3
j_gene: TRBJ2-3
CDR3aa: CASSLGERASSDTQYF

v_gene: TRBV6-1
j_gene: TRBJ1-3
CDR3aa: CASSENFYGGNTIYF

v_gene: TRBV7-8
j_gene: TRBJ1-5
CDR3aa: CASGEARGQGNQPQHF

v_gene: TRBV5-1
j_gene: TRBJ2-1
CDR3aa: CASSRGWGLQVYEQFF

v_gene: TRBV6-5
j_gene: TRBJ1-5
CDR3aa: CASSSTVSNQPQHF

v_gene: TRBV24-1
j_gene: TRBJ2-4
CDR3aa: CATSEPGPGNIQYF

v_gene: TRBV9
j_gene: TRBJ2-1
CDR3aa: CASSVPLGREWYNEQFF

v_gene: TRBV24-1
j_gene: TRBJ1-1
CDR3aa: CATSDLGGAGAFF

v_gene: TRBV10-3
j_gene: TRBJ2-2
CDR3aa: CAITGVDLTGELFF

v_gene: TRBV3-1
j_gene: TRBJ2-3
CDR3aa: CASSQWPAGVSSTDTQYF

v_gene: TRBV6-5
j_gene: TRBJ1-1
CDR3aa: CASSYFGSAEAFF

v_gene: TRBV20-1
j_gene: TRBJ2-1
CDR3aa: CSARGALAGNEQFF

v_gene: TRBV7-2
j_gene: TRBJ2-5
CDR3aa: CASSLGHFQETQYF

v_gene: TRBV29-1
j_gene: TRBJ2-5
CDR3aa: CSVAESSRETQYF

v_gene: TRBV3-1
j_gene: TRBJ1-1
CDR3aa: CASSQVFKGTEAFF

v_gene: TRBV15
j_gene: TRBJ1-4
CDR3aa: CATSRVEGKLFF

v_gene: TRBV3-1
j_gene: TRBJ2-2
CDR3aa: CASSQEKGLGVRSGELFF

v_gene: TRBV20-1
j_gene: TRBJ2-1
CDR3aa: CSARVREVTGNEQFF

v_gene: TRBV5-1
j_gene: TRBJ1-1
CDR3aa: CASSPGQGAHGTEAFF